Sequencing of this TCR beta chain was carried out in a study of siplizumab effects on memory and regulatory T cells. Per sample, the assay covered approximately 94,000 TCR templates. Here immunoSEQ multiplex PCR was the method, and the copy in TCRdb shows in-frame clones only, minus some. The table records around 65,000 clones, 79% of them present only once. Trimming shortened V by 4 bases and J by 7 bases, and 11 bases separated the two germline ends. CDR1 is MNHNS and CDR2 is SASEGT in the germline V gene. The CDR3 spans 12 residues. Sequenced input: memory CD4+ T cells sorted from blood. The sequence derives from a human donor in good health. The chain recombines TRBV6-1 with TRBJ2-7; a weak D match, TRBD2 (5 bases). CDR3 residues: CASSGYRGEQYF. DNA of the CDR3: TGTGCCAGCAGTGGGTACCGGGGAGAGCAGTACTTC.